The 21 T cell receptor beta chains below come from one sample, sequenced in a study of blood T cell repertoires in COVID-19. Repertoires were generated with immunoSEQ multiplex PCR, while TCRdb's copy carries only in-frame clones and drops some. The sample consists of around 110,000 clones, about nine tenths of them appearing once. Material: peripheral blood. The receptors shown here come from a man between 35 and 55 years old with acute or convalescent COVID-19.

CDR3 loop: CASSRDWGLSYEQYF. In DNA form, the CDR3 reads TGTGCCAGCAGCAGAGACTGGGGCTTGTCCTACGAGCAGTACTTC. This chain uses TRBV7-2 with TRBJ2-7, with D possibly being TRBD1 (5 bases). The CDR3 is made up of 15 amino acids. V was trimmed by 5 bases and J by 1 base, leaving 15 bases between them. Germline V CDR1 and CDR2: SGHTA, FQGNSA.

V is TRBV14 and J is TRBJ2-1, with 7 positions matching TRBD1. V lost 4 bases, J lost 3 bases, and 9 bases stayed unmatched. Germline-derived CDR1 and CDR2 are SGHDN and FVKESK. The CDR3 runs 16 residues. The chain's CDR3 is CASSRRTGRNYNEQFF. The CDR3 nucleotides read TGTGCCAGCAGCCGACGGACAGGACGAAACTACAATGAGCAGTTCTTC.

This clone occurred many times. The genes are TRBV5-1 and TRBJ2-5, with TRBD2 matching over 10 bases. The V gene end was trimmed by 0 bases and the J gene end by 5 bases; junction bases not matched to a gene: 7. CDR1 SGHRS and CDR2 YFSETQ come from the germline V gene. CDR3 length: 16 residues. Here the CDR3 DNA reads TGCGCCAGCAGCTTGGATCTAGCGGGAGCTGCGGAGACCCAGTACTTC. Protein: CASSLDLAGAAETQYF.

The rearrangement links TRBV19 to TRBJ1-5, with 10 bases fitting TRBD1. The CDR3 is 16 residues long. Germline-derived CDR1 and CDR2 are LNHDA and SQIVND (reference sequence). V dropped 5 bases and J dropped 1; count of bases not matched to a gene: 5. DNA of the CDR3: TGTGCCAGTAGTCCCCGGGACAGGGGAAGCAATCAGCCCCAGCATTTT. Its translation: CASSPRDRGSNQPQHF.

The chain combines TRBV30 with TRBJ2-1; D remains unclear. The V and J ends lost 0 bases and 9 bases respectively, with 6 bases between them. CDR1 and CDR2 from the germline V gene are GTSNPN and SVGIG (reference sequence). CDR3 size: 11 residues. This CDR3 is CAWSVLGEQFF. CDR3 sequence (DNA): TGTGCCTGGAGTGTCCTAGGTGAGCAGTTCTTC. The entire variable domain, with the rest obtained from reference TRBV30 and TRBJ2-1, is as follows: SQTIHQWPATLVQPVGSPLSLECTVEGTSNPNLYWYRQAAGRGLQLLFYSVGIGQISSEVPQNLSASRPQDRQFILSSKKLLLSDSGFYLCAWSVLGEQFFGPGTRLTVL.

The J gene is TRBJ2-7, the V gene TRBV6-5; 7 nucleotides line up with TRBD1. V shed 6 bases and J 12 bases; nucleotides not matched to a gene: 14. Germline V gene data show CDR1 as MNHEY and CDR2 as SVGAGI. This CDR3 comprises 13 residues. DNA of the CDR3: TGTGCCAGCAGGGTACTTCAGGAGGACAGGCGGTACTTC. Amino acid sequence: CASRVLQEDRRYF.

The J gene is TRBJ2-2, the V gene TRBV30; D possibly corresponds to TRBD1 (5 bases). V shed 4 bases and J shed 3 bases, with 9 bases lying between them. The germline CDR1 and CDR2 sequences are GTSNPN and SVGIG (reference sequence). The CDR3 runs 13 residues. CDR3 region: CAWTGRYTGELFF. The CDR3 bases are TGTGCCTGGACAGGGCGATACACCGGGGAGCTGTTTTTT. The full variable domain, with the rest looked up from reference TRBV30 and TRBJ2-2, is SQTIHQWPATLVQPVGSPLSLECTVEGTSNPNLYWYRQAAGRGLQLLFYSVGIGQISSEVPQNLSASRPQDRQFILSSKKLLLSDSGFYLCAWTGRYTGELFFGEGSRLTVL.

This chain uses TRBV3-1 (or the pseudogene TRBV3-2) with TRBJ1-1; D call uncertain. The CDR3 has 13 residues. Germline V gene lookup returns CDR1 LGHDT and CDR2 YNNKEL (reference sequence). V dropped 2 bases and J dropped 4 bases, with 8 bases sitting between them. The CDR3 DNA reads as TGTGCCAGCAGCCAATACAGTGGCACTGAAGCTTTCTTT. Translating gives CASSQYSGTEAFF.

The chain combines TRBV7-9 with TRBJ1-2; 9 bases are a match to TRBD1. Germline CDR1 and CDR2: SEHNR and FQNEAQ (reference sequence). The CDR3 runs 14 residues. V was clipped by 5 bases and J by 8 bases; unmatched bases: 9. CDR3 loop: CASSSRDRDNGYTF. Written as DNA, the CDR3 is TGTGCCAGCAGCAGCCGGGACAGGGATAACGGCTACACCTTC. The whole variable domain, filled in from reference TRBV7-9 and TRBJ1-2, reads DTGVSQNPRHKITKRGQNVTFRCDPISEHNRLYWYRQTLGQGPEFLTYFQNEAQLEKSRLLSDRFSAERPKGSFSTLEIQRTEQGDSAMYLCASSSRDRDNGYTFGSGTRLTVV.

This chain joins TRBV18 and TRBJ1-5, with 7 positions matching TRBD1. V shed 4 bases and J 6 bases; nucleotides not matched to a gene: 6. Germline V gene data show CDR1 as KGHSH and CDR2 as LQKENI. This CDR3 is 14 amino acids long. CDR3 residues: CASSQEAGGQPQHF. In DNA, the CDR3 is TGTGCCAGCTCACAGGAGGCAGGGGGTCAGCCCCAGCATTTT.

This rearrangement joins TRBV14 to TRBJ1-5; maybe TRBD1 (6 bases). The CDR3 runs 13 residues. Germline V gene data show CDR1 as SGHDN and CDR2 as FVKESK. Trimming took 0 bases from V and 7 from J, leaving 7 bases between them. The CDR3 loop reads CASSQDRGQPQHF. The CDR3 DNA is TGTGCCAGCAGCCAAGACAGGGGACAGCCCCAGCATTTT.

The rearrangement uses TRBV5-1 and TRBJ1-1, with a possible D match to TRBD1 (5 bases). The CDR3 totals 15 residues. Trimming pared 1 base from V and 4 bases from J, leaving 14 bases between. Germline CDR1 is SGHRS and CDR2 is YFSETQ. The CDR3 sequence: CASSLLGAVGTEAFF. For the CDR3, the DNA is TGCGCCAGCAGCTTGCTTGGGGCGGTCGGCACTGAAGCTTTCTTT.

This clone was seen just once. The chain uses TRBV10-3 and TRBJ2-5; 8 bases match TRBD1. The germline gives CDR1 ENHRY, CDR2 SYGVKD. After removal of 5 bases from V and 1 base from J, the junction contained 9 bases not matched to a gene. The CDR3 length is 16 residues. DNA of the CDR3: TGTGCCATCAGTTCTCACCCCGGGACAGGCCAAGAGACCCAGTACTTC. This sequence encodes CAISSHPGTGQETQYF.

This sequence joins TRBV5-1 and TRBJ2-7, with a possible D match to TRBD1 (7 bases). The V gene lost 2 bases and the J gene lost 6 bases, with 18 bases spanning the gap. The CDR3 consists of 15 residues. The germline CDR1 and CDR2 sequences are SGHRS and YFSETQ. CDR3 DNA sequence: TGCGCCAGCAGCTTTGGCGGGACAGCCCCTGGCGAGCAGTACTTC. It yields the protein CASSFGGTAPGEQYF.

This chain connects TRBV25-1 to TRBJ1-2; D may be TRBD1 (5 bases). This CDR3 is 15 amino acids long. The germline V and J ends were trimmed by 4 bases and 4 bases, with 16 bases remaining between them. The germline gives CDR1 MGHDK, CDR2 SYGVNS. CDR3 in DNA: TGTGCCAGCAGTGGAAATGGGGCTCGGACCTATGGCTACACCTTC. Translated, it gives CASSGNGARTYGYTF.

This clone showed up just once. V and J are TRBV10-3 and TRBJ2-3; 13 bases agree with TRBD2. In germline, CDR1 is ENHRY, CDR2 SYGVKD. With V trimmed by 3 bases and J by 2 bases, 5 bases remained unmatched. The CDR3 length is 17 residues. This CDR3 is CAISEGTSGVYTDTQYF. DNA for the CDR3: TGTGCCATCAGTGAAGGGACTAGCGGGGTCTACACAGATACGCAGTATTTT.

V usage is TRBV7-6 and J usage is TRBJ2-1, with TRBD1 matching over 8 bases. This CDR3 spans 15 amino acids. In germline, CDR1 is SGHVS, CDR2 FNYEAQ. V shed 1 base and J 7 bases; nucleotides not matched to a gene: 6. The CDR3 DNA is TGTGCCAGCAGCTTAGGGACAGGGACCGCAAATGAGCAGTTCTTC. The encoded protein is CASSLGTGTANEQFF.

This clone was observed once. This chain links TRBV5-1 with TRBJ1-2, with 10 positions matching TRBD1. There are 15 residues in the CDR3. V shed 0 bases and J 6 bases; nucleotides not matched to a gene: 5. Germline V gene lookup returns CDR1 SGHRS and CDR2 YFSETQ. This CDR3 is CASSLEGTGEDGYTF. The DNA for the CDR3 is TGCGCCAGCAGCTTGGAGGGGACAGGGGAGGATGGCTACACCTTC.

This clone was recorded once. The chain is built from TRBV30 and TRBJ1-4; the D gene is possibly TRBD1 (5 bases). CDR1 is GTSNPN and CDR2 is SVGIG in the germline V gene (reference sequence). Trimming removed 5 bases from V and 10 bases from J, with 17 bases in between. The CDR3 runs to 13 residues. CDR3 DNA sequence: TGTGCCTGGGGGTCCGGGGGTAACGGAAAACTGTTTTTT. Amino acid sequence: CAWGSGGNGKLFF.

This clone was detected only a few times. The rearrangement links TRBV6-6 to TRBJ1-2, with 7 positions matching TRBD1. This CDR3 is built from 14 residues. Germline V CDR1 and CDR2: MNHNY, SVGAGI (reference sequence). Trimming took 8 bases from V and 6 from J; bases not matched to a gene: 12. CDR3 region: CASQGQGDLHGYTF. CDR3 nucleotide sequence: TGTGCCAGCCAAGGGCAGGGGGACCTTCATGGCTACACCTTC.

This clone was seen once. The chain couples TRBV4-2 to TRBJ2-3; D might be TRBD2 (5 bases). V was clipped by 1 base and J by 0 bases, with 8 bases between them. CDR1 is LGHNA, CDR2 YNFKEQ, per germline. The CDR3 is 15 residues long. The CDR3 DNA sequence: TGTGCCAGCAGCCAAGGACTACATAGCACAGATACGCAGTATTTT. Translated, it gives CASSQGLHSTDTQYF.